The next 18 T cell receptor beta chains were all read from a single sample in a study of shared clonotypes between healthy human individuals. Some clones are missing from TCRdb's copy, which holds only in-frame ones; the method was immunoSEQ multiplex PCR. The sample shows about a million clones, roughly 80% of them seen only once. Sequenced material: memory CD4+ T cells from PBMCs. Subset specified: CD45RA-negative fraction. The receptors here all came from a man between 18 and 29 years old in good health. Some clones in this sample may be carry-over from other donors' samples.

This clone was seen once. This chain joins TRBV5-4 and TRBJ2-7; D is uncertain. Germline values: CDR1 SGHNT, CDR2 YYREEE (reference sequence). The CDR3 is 14 residues long. V was clipped by 9 bases and J by 5 bases, with 21 bases between them. The CDR3: CATARVELSDEQYF. The CDR3 DNA follows: TGTGCCACGGCACGGGTCGAATTAAGCGACGAGCAGTACTTC.

About this clone: Its ends do not fully match the called genes, so a read error is possible. The rearrangement joins TRBV6-1 to TRBJ1-5, with TRBD1 identical over 7 bases. Germline CDR1 reads MNHNS; CDR2 reads SASEGT. The CDR3 spans 15 residues. CDR3 nucleotides: TGTGCCAGCAGTGAAGGGGCAGGGGGGAATCTGCCCCAGCATTTT. It specifies CASSEGAGGNLPQHF.

CDR3 DNA sequence: TGTGCCAGCAGTTCCTCCGGCGGGAGCTCCTACAATGAGCAGTTCTTC. Residues: CASSSSGGSSYNEQFF. The chain has TRBV6-5 and TRBJ2-1; 7 bases match TRBD2. Unmatched junction bases numbered 6, after V lost 4 bases and J lost 0 bases. This CDR3 is built from 16 residues. Germline assignment: CDR1 MNHEY and CDR2 SVGAGI.

The sample holds a few counts of this clone. The CDR3 here is CAWSMAGRSNQPQHF. The CDR3 nucleotides are TGTGCCTGGAGTATGGCTGGCCGCTCCAATCAGCCCCAGCATTTT. The chain joins TRBV30 to TRBJ1-5; no reliable D call. V was shortened by 2 bases and J by 3 bases, with 14 bases between the two germline ends. Germline CDR1 reads GTSNPN; CDR2 reads SVGIG (reference sequence). The length of the CDR3 is 15 residues.

The chain combines TRBV9 with TRBJ2-2; TRBD2 aligns across 15 bases. Germline-derived CDR1 and CDR2 are SGDLS and YYNGEE. This CDR3 spans 16 amino acids. Unmatched junction bases numbered 3, after V lost 4 bases and J lost 5 bases. The CDR3 DNA reads TGTGCCAGCAGCCCAGGACTAGCGGGAGGGACCGGGGAGCTGTTTTTT. Protein sequence: CASSPGLAGGTGELFF. Based on the CDR3 plus reference TRBV9 and TRBJ2-2, the full variable domain is DSGVTQTPKHLITATGQRVTLRCSPRSGDLSVYWYQQSLDQGLQFLIQYYNGEERAKGNILERFSAQQFPDLHSELNLSSLELGDSALYFCASSPGLAGGTGELFFGEGSRLTVL.

To note about this clone: Other nucleotide sequences in the sample specify the same CDR3. This rearrangement joins TRBV5-6 to TRBJ2-2; no firm D call. V was cut by 4 bases and J by 6 bases, with 7 bases left in between. The CDR3 covers 12 residues. The V gene's germline CDR1 is SGHDT and CDR2 YYEEEE. CDR3 region: CASSLISGELFF. Here the CDR3 DNA reads TGTGCCAGCAGCCTCATCTCCGGGGAGCTGTTTTTT.

Of note for this clone: Relative to the germline gene, one junction end is altered; a read error may explain this. V usage is TRBV11-3 and J usage is TRBJ1-2; D ambiguous. The CDR3 extends over 17 amino acids. The germline gives CDR1 SGHNT, CDR2 YENEEA. CDR3 region: CAGSHLPPPSSGYGYTF. The CDR3 DNA is TGTGCCGGCAGCCATTTACCCCCTCCCTCTTCAGGCTATGGCTACACCTTC. Full variable domain (remainder filled in from reference TRBV11-3 and TRBJ1-2): EAGVVQSPRYKIIEKKQPVAFWCNPISGHNTLYWYLQNLGQGPELLIRYENEEAVDDSQLPKDRFSAERLKGVDSTLKIQPAELGDSAVYLCAGSHLPPPSSGYGYTFGSGTRLTVV.

The V call is TRBV28, the J call TRBJ2-7; TRBD1 might be the D (5 bases). Per germline, CDR1 MDHEN and CDR2 SYDVKM. V was cut by 3 bases and J by 0 bases, with 9 bases left in between. This CDR3 region has 14 residues. In DNA form, the CDR3 reads TGTGCCAGCAGTTTCCGAACAGGCTCCTACGAGCAGTACTTC. Protein product: CASSFRTGSYEQYF.

The chain combines TRBV28 with TRBJ1-2, with no clear D. V lost 4 bases to trimming and J lost 4 bases, with 19 bases between them. Germline-derived CDR1 and CDR2 are MDHEN and SYDVKM. The CDR3 is made up of 16 amino acids. The CDR3 DNA reads TGTGCCAGCAGTTCCCCCCGGGTGGGCCTAGGCTATGGCTACACCTTC. It translates to CASSSPRVGLGYGYTF.

The chain carries TRBV30 and TRBJ1-2, with a tentative D call TRBD1 (5 bases). Looked up from germline, CDR1 is GTSNPN and CDR2 is SVGIG (reference sequence). Trimming pared 5 bases from V and 5 bases from J, leaving 15 bases between. The CDR3 length is 13 residues. CDR3 nucleotides: TGTGCCTGGTTTCAAGCCCAGGGTTATGGCTACACCTTC. Its protein product is CAWFQAQGYGYTF.

This chain links TRBV28 with TRBJ2-3; 8 nucleotides agree with TRBD2. CDR3 length: 17 residues. V shed 6 bases, J shed 6 bases, and the junction held 17 bases outside the gene matches. Germline V gene lookup returns CDR1 MDHEN and CDR2 SYDVKM. CDR3 DNA sequence: TGTGCCAGCAGGAACCCGGGACTAGGGGTAGCAAGTGATACGCAGTATTTT. Its protein product is CASRNPGLGVASDTQYF. Complete variable domain (other parts from reference TRBV28 and TRBJ2-3): DVKVTQSSRYLVKRTGEKVFLECVQDMDHENMFWYRQDPGLGLRLIYFSYDVKMKEKGDIPEGYSVSREKKERFSLILESASTNQTSMYLCASRNPGLGVASDTQYFGPGTRLTVL.

V usage is TRBV28 and J usage is TRBJ2-3; maybe TRBD1 (6 bases). There are 16 residues in the CDR3. Germline V gene data show CDR1 as MDHEN and CDR2 as SYDVKM. V gave up 3 bases and J gave up 3 bases, with 16 bases separating them. CDR3 residues: CASSFQYRVGTDTQYF. The CDR3 bases are TGTGCCAGCAGTTTCCAATACAGGGTGGGGACAGATACGCAGTATTTT.

As regards this clone: Other DNA sequences from this sample encode an identical CDR3 as well. V and J are TRBV25-1 and TRBJ2-3; D is undetermined. The CDR3 length is 12 residues. The germline V and J ends were trimmed by 3 bases and 3 bases, with 4 bases remaining between them. Germline-derived CDR1 and CDR2 are MGHDK and SYGVNS. The CDR3 region has the DNA TGTGCCAGCAGTGACAGAACAGATACGCAGTATTTT. Amino acids: CASSDRTDTQYF.

This clone was recorded a few times. Other nucleotide sequences in the sample specify the same CDR3. The rearrangement uses TRBV11-2 and TRBJ2-7; 10 bases are shared with TRBD1. V was clipped by 0 bases and J by 3 bases; unmatched bases: 2. CDR3 size: 15 residues. Germline CDR1 is SGHAT and CDR2 is FQNNGV. The CDR3 sequence: CASSLDRDRGYEQYF. The CDR3, as DNA: TGTGCCAGCAGCTTAGACCGGGACAGGGGCTACGAGCAGTACTTC.

This clone was detected only once. The chain employs TRBV4-3 and TRBJ1-3; D call uncertain. Germline CDR1 LGHNA, CDR2 YSLEER. V gave up 0 bases and J gave up 1 base, with 10 bases separating them. This CDR3 spans 16 amino acids. The CDR3 sequence: CASSQDYLESGNTIYF. The CDR3 DNA reads as TGCGCCAGCAGCCAAGATTACCTGGAATCTGGAAACACCATATATTTT.

This clone was observed once. The chain couples TRBV2 to TRBJ1-3, with a tentative D call TRBD1 (5 bases). Germline CDR1 SNHLY, CDR2 FYNNEI. The CDR3 sequence is 16 residues long. V lost 6 bases and J lost 4, with 19 bases in between. The DNA for the CDR3 is TGTGCCAGCAGAGTCGACAGCCTCTTTGGGGGAAACACCATATATTTT. Its translation: CASRVDSLFGGNTIYF. Combining the CDR3 with reference TRBV2 and TRBJ1-3 gives the whole variable domain EPEVTQTPSHQVTQMGQEVILRCVPISNHLYFYWYRQILGQKVEFLVSFYNNEISEKSEIFDDQFSVERPDGSNFTLKIRSTKLEDSAMYFCASRVDSLFGGNTIYFGEGSWLTVV.

The rearrangement links TRBV28 to TRBJ1-2; TRBD1 aligns across 9 bases. V trimming: 6 bases; J trimming: 4 bases; junction bases outside the gene matches: 15. CDR1 and CDR2 from the germline V gene are MDHEN and SYDVKM. The CDR3 is made up of 17 amino acids. CDR3 protein: CASRRPGTGSEIYGYTF. In DNA, the CDR3 is TGTGCCAGCAGGCGTCCCGGGACAGGGTCGGAGATCTATGGCTACACCTTC.

This clone was observed once. J is TRBJ2-7 and V is TRBV18; 9 bases are shared with TRBD2. Per germline, CDR1 KGHSH and CDR2 LQKENI. The CDR3 covers 17 residues. J lost 7 bases, V lost 3 bases, and 16 bases had no gene match. The CDR3: CASSPFLGLASPKEQYF. In nucleotides, the CDR3 is TGTGCCAGCTCACCCTTCCTCGGACTAGCGAGCCCTAAAGAGCAGTACTTC. Based on the CDR3 plus reference TRBV18 and TRBJ2-7, the full variable domain is NAGVMQNPRHLVRRRGQEARLRCSPMKGHSHVYWYRQLPEEGLKFMVYLQKENIIDESGMPKERFSAEFPKEGPSILRIQQVVRGDSAAYFCASSPFLGLASPKEQYFGPGTRLTVT.